These 26 T cell receptor beta chains share one sample of origin, sequenced in a study of control samples from healthy donors and cancer patients. The assay was immunoSEQ multiplex PCR, and TCRdb's table has in-frame clones only and misses some. The sample lists some 70,000 clones; 83% were seen once. Sample: blood. Receptor source: a man in his 60s in good health.

This chain links TRBV29-1 with TRBJ2-3; 7 positions agree with TRBD2. The CDR3 covers 14 residues. V lost 4 bases, J lost 9 bases, and 13 bases stayed unmatched. Germline assignment: CDR1 SQVTM and CDR2 ANQGSEA. The CDR3 bases are TGCAGCGTTGTGGCTAGCGGACTTACGGGCACGCAGTATTTT. Translation: CSVVASGLTGTQYF.

V gene TRBV7-3 combines with J gene TRBJ1-1; possibly TRBD1 for D (5 bases). Germline CDR1 is SGHTA and CDR2 is FQGTGA. The CDR3 sequence is 15 residues long. Trimming pared 2 bases from V and 0 bases from J, leaving 10 bases between. In DNA, the CDR3 is TGTGCCAGCAGCTTAGGGCCGGGACTGAACACTGAAGCTTTCTTT. As protein: CASSLGPGLNTEAFF.

This clone has only a few counts. The chain recombines TRBV19 with TRBJ1-1; unclear D gene. The CDR3 has 14 residues. Trimming took off 8 bases at V and 7 bases at J, with 20 bases between the two ends. Germline loops: CDR1 LNHDA, CDR2 SQIVND (reference sequence). Here the CDR3 DNA reads TGTGCCAGTTCTCATGTCTTGTCCGGTCGTGAAGCTTTCTTT. Translation: CASSHVLSGREAFF.

This chain connects TRBV13 to TRBJ2-2; 13 nucleotides match TRBD2. J lost 5 bases, V lost 10 bases, and 4 bases had no gene match. CDR1 is PRHDT and CDR2 is FYEKMQ in the germline V gene (reference sequence). There are 14 residues in the CDR3. CDR3 residues: CATQGLAGTGELFF. DNA of the CDR3: TGTGCCACCCAGGGACTAGCGGGAACCGGGGAGCTGTTTTTT.

The V call is TRBV6-4, the J call TRBJ1-1; D may be TRBD1 (5 bases). With 4 bases removed from V and 1 base from J, the gap between germline ends came to 10 bases. This CDR3 region has 14 residues. Germline CDR1 is MRHNA and CDR2 is SNTAGT. CDR3 sequence: CASSASRGNTEAFF. For the CDR3, the DNA is TGTGCCAGCAGTGCCTCGAGGGGGAACACTGAAGCTTTCTTT.

The chain has TRBV7-2 and TRBJ2-5, with D possibly matching TRBD1 (6 bases). Deletions cut 7 bases from V and 1 base from J, with 13 bases between. The germline V gene encodes CDR1 SGHTA and CDR2 FQGNSA. The CDR3 has 14 amino acids. In nucleotides, the CDR3 is TGTGCCAGCAACAAACAGGGTATCCAAGAGACCCAGTACTTC. Translated: CASNKQGIQETQYF.

The V and J genes are TRBV27 and TRBJ1-2, with 8 nucleotides matching TRBD1. CDR3 length: 14 residues. Trimming took 8 bases from V and 8 from J; bases not matched to a gene: 13. Germline loops: CDR1 MNHEY, CDR2 SMNVEV (reference sequence). CDR3 sequence reads: CASGPLRTGNGYTF. CDR3 DNA sequence: TGTGCCAGCGGACCGCTCCGGACAGGGAACGGCTACACCTTC.

V is TRBV4-1 and J is TRBJ1-1; the D gene is possibly TRBD1 (5 bases). With 2 bases removed from V and 0 bases from J, the gap between germline ends came to 13 bases. Per the germline V gene, CDR1 is MGHRA and CDR2 is YSYEKL. The CDR3 covers 16 residues. The CDR3, as DNA: TGCGCCAGCAGCCAACGAGTAGGGGTTTTGAACACTGAAGCTTTCTTT. It codes for CASSQRVGVLNTEAFF.

The V and J genes are TRBV27 and TRBJ2-2; 8 bases line up with TRBD2. CDR1 is MNHEY, CDR2 SMNVEV, per germline (reference sequence). V lost 2 bases and J lost 4; bases outside the gene matches: 3. There are 15 residues in the CDR3. In nucleotides, the CDR3 is TGTGCCAGCAGTTTAACTAGCGGAGTCACCGGGGAGCTGTTTTTT. Its protein is CASSLTSGVTGELFF.

This chain uses TRBV7-9 with TRBJ2-7; no firm D call. Germline V lookup: CDR1 SEHNR, CDR2 FQNEAQ (reference sequence). This CDR3 is 14 amino acids long. V was cut by 5 bases and J by 0 bases, with 11 bases left in between. The CDR3 nucleotides are TGTGCCAGCAGCCCTGGACGGAACTCCTACGAGCAGTACTTC. Amino acids: CASSPGRNSYEQYF. Variable domain in full (rest from reference TRBV7-9 and TRBJ2-7): DTGVSQNPRHKITKRGQNVTFRCDPISEHNRLYWYRQTLGQGPEFLTYFQNEAQLEKSRLLSDRFSAERPKGSFSTLEIQRTEQGDSAMYLCASSPGRNSYEQYFGPGTRLTVT.

The V and J genes are TRBV5-1 and TRBJ1-1, with no clear D. This CDR3 comprises 16 residues. The germline CDR1 and CDR2 sequences are SGHRS and YFSETQ. Trimming left V 3 bases short and J 0 bases short, with 15 bases between. CDR3 coding DNA: TGCGCCAGCAGCTCCTCGACGGCCGAAATGAACACTGAAGCTTTCTTT. This gives the protein CASSSSTAEMNTEAFF.

J is TRBJ1-2 and V is TRBV27; D not resolved. Per germline, CDR1 MNHEY and CDR2 SMNVEV (reference sequence). This CDR3 spans 16 amino acids. Trimming took 0 bases from V and 4 from J, leaving 15 bases between them. In DNA, the CDR3 is TGTGCCAGCAGTTTATCGTGGCAACCAAAATTCTATGGCTACACCTTC. Residues: CASSLSWQPKFYGYTF.

V and J are TRBV11-3 and TRBJ2-1; 9 bases fit TRBD2. Trimming removed 5 bases from V and 7 bases from J; junction bases left unmatched: 6. This CDR3 is 14 amino acids long. Per germline, CDR1 SGHNT and CDR2 YENEEA. CDR3 amino acids: CASSETTSGNEQFF. As DNA, the CDR3 is TGTGCCAGCAGCGAAACGACTAGCGGTAATGAGCAGTTCTTC.

The rearrangement uses TRBV27 and TRBJ1-1, with a weak D call TRBD1 (5 bases). The V gene's germline CDR1 is MNHEY and CDR2 SMNVEV (reference sequence). The CDR3 covers 13 residues. V lost 2 bases and J lost 4, with 8 bases in between. CDR3 residues: CASSLGGPTEAFF. The CDR3, as DNA: TGTGCCAGCAGTTTAGGGGGACCCACTGAAGCTTTCTTT.

The V gene is TRBV7-3, the J gene TRBJ1-5, with D possibly being TRBD1 (5 bases). The CDR3 has 13 amino acids. CDR1 SGHTA and CDR2 FQGTGA come from the germline V gene. Trimming removed 2 bases at V and 7 bases at J, with 9 bases between. CDR3 region: CASSLGRDQPQHF. The CDR3 DNA reads as TGTGCCAGCAGCTTAGGCAGGGACCAGCCCCAGCATTTT.

The chain employs TRBV24-1 and TRBJ2-7, with 8 bases identical to TRBD2. The better agreement between TRBJ2-1 and the DNA end casts doubt on the J call. This CDR3 contains 17 residues. Germline CDR1 and CDR2: KGHDR and SFDVKD. CDR3 sequence (DNA): TGTGCCACCAGGTCCGGGACTAGAGGTAGACGGAGCAATGAGCAGTTCTTC. Protein: CATRSGTRGRRSNEQFF.

V usage is TRBV20-1 and J usage is TRBJ2-3; 7 nucleotides match TRBD2. In germline, CDR1 is DFQATT, CDR2 SNEGSKA (reference sequence). The V and J ends lost 3 bases and 4 bases, in that order; junction bases with no gene match: 10. This CDR3 is built from 15 residues. The CDR3 bases are TGCAGTGCTAGTTCTGGCGGGAGTTTCGCAGATACGCAGTATTTT. It codes for CSASSGGSFADTQYF.

V and J are TRBV5-1 and TRBJ2-7; D may correspond to TRBD1 or TRBD2 (6 bases each). The V gene's germline CDR1 is SGHRS and CDR2 YFSETQ. The CDR3 is 16 amino acids. The V end was cut by 4 bases, the J end by 1 base, with 18 bases between. The DNA for the CDR3 is TGCGCCAGCAGCATAACTCCGGGGGCCCCTTCCTACGAGCAGTACTTC. Translating gives CASSITPGAPSYEQYF.

The chain recombines TRBV29-1 with TRBJ2-2, with 8 bases that match TRBD2. The V and J ends lost 1 base and 1 base, in that order; junction bases with no gene match: 8. Germline V gives CDR1 SQVTM, CDR2 ANQGSEA. The CDR3 runs 17 residues. CDR3 nucleotides: TGCAGCGTTGAAGGGGTTGGAGCGGGAGAGAACACCGGGGAGCTGTTTTTT. As protein: CSVEGVGAGENTGELFF.

The rearrangement links TRBV7-2 to TRBJ2-5; no clear D gene. Trimming cost V 5 bases and J 2 bases, with 15 bases left between them. Germline CDR1 SGHTA, CDR2 FQGNSA. The CDR3 runs 15 residues. The CDR3 region is CASSTYTTLQETQYF. The CDR3 nucleotides are TGTGCCAGCAGCACATACACCACCCTTCAAGAGACCCAGTACTTC.

This clone was seen only once. V usage is TRBV7-2 and J usage is TRBJ2-1; D call uncertain. This CDR3 is built from 15 residues. From germline, CDR1 is SGHTA and CDR2 FQGNSA. Trimming cost V 5 bases and J 0 bases, with 11 bases left between them. The CDR3 region has the DNA TGTGCCAGCAGCCTATCCGACCTCTCCTACAATGAGCAGTTCTTC. Amino acids: CASSLSDLSYNEQFF.

The V gene is TRBV11-1, the J gene TRBJ1-2; possible D gene TRBD1, 5 bases. CDR1 SGHAT and CDR2 FQDESV come from the germline V gene (reference sequence). The CDR3 covers 13 residues. The V gene lost 5 bases and the J gene lost 2 bases, with 9 bases spanning the gap. As DNA, the CDR3 is TGTGCCAGCAGCAACCGGGACAACTATGGCTACACCTTC. This codes for CASSNRDNYGYTF.

The chain uses TRBV11-3 and TRBJ1-1, with 9 bases matching TRBD1. This CDR3 has 13 residues. The J segment lost 4 bases and the V segment lost 5 bases, leaving 2 bases of the junction unmatched. Germline V CDR1 and CDR2: SGHNT, YENEEA. The CDR3 loop is CASSPGQGTEAFF. The CDR3 DNA sequence: TGTGCCAGCAGCCCGGGACAGGGCACTGAAGCTTTCTTT. Looking up the rest from reference TRBV11-3 and TRBJ1-1 gives the full variable domain: EAGVVQSPRYKIIEKKQPVAFWCNPISGHNTLYWYLQNLGQGPELLIRYENEEAVDDSQLPKDRFSAERLKGVDSTLKIQPAELGDSAVYLCASSPGQGTEAFFGQGTRLTVV.

This rearrangement joins TRBV5-6 to TRBJ1-2; weak D call: TRBD1 (5 bases). In germline, CDR1 is SGHDT, CDR2 YYEEEE. This CDR3 comprises 15 residues. Trimming took off 0 bases at V and 7 bases at J, with 16 bases between the two ends. The CDR3 sequence is CASSLEPGFGVGYTF. The DNA of the CDR3 is TGTGCCAGCAGCTTGGAACCAGGGTTTGGCGTTGGCTACACCTTC.

This clone is a singleton in its sample. The rearrangement uses TRBV18 and TRBJ1-1; D may be TRBD1 (6 bases). Trimming removed 3 bases at V and 3 bases at J, with 8 bases between. The V gene's germline CDR1 is KGHSH and CDR2 LQKENI. There are 13 residues in the CDR3. CDR3 nucleotide sequence: TGTGCCAGCTCACCGGGACAAGACACTGAAGCTTTCTTT. Translated, it gives CASSPGQDTEAFF.

The rearrangement joins TRBV30 to TRBJ2-3; no clear D gene. Between the trimmed V and J ends, which lost 5 bases and 3 bases, there was a span of 12 bases. This CDR3 region has 13 residues. CDR1 and CDR2 (germline): GTSNPN, SVGIG (reference sequence). This CDR3 is CAWGKQGTDTQYF. The CDR3 nucleotides read TGTGCCTGGGGAAAACAAGGAACAGATACGCAGTATTTT.